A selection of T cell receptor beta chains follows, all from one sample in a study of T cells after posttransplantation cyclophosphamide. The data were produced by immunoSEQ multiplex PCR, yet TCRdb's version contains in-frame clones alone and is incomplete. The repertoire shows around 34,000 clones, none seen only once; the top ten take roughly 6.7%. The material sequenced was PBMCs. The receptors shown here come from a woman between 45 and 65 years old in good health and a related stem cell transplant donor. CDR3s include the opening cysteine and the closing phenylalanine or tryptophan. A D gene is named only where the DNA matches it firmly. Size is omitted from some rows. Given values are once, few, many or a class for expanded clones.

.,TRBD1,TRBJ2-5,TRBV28,TGTGCCAGCAGACCGTTGACAGGGGGACGGGGAGAGACCCAGTACTTC,CASRPLTGGRGETQYF
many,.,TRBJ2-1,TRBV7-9,TGTGCCAGCACGTTGCTGACGTCGGGTAACAATGAGCAGTTCTTC,CASTLLTSGNNEQFF
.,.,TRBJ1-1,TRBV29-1,TGCAGCGTTGGAGGTCAAGCTTTCTTT,CSVGGQAFF
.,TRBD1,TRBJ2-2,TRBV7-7,TGTGCCAGCAGCGCGGGACAGGGGAACACCGGGGAGCTGTTTTTT,CASSAGQGNTGELFF
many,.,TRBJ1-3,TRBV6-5,TGTGCCAGCAGCCTGTTGGCCTCTGGAAACACCATATATTTT,CASSLLASGNTIYF
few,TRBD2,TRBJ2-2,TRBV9,TGTGCCAGCAGCGTAGCCATTATTAGGTGGGAAGCGGGAGGCGACACCGGGGAGCTGTTTTTT,CASSVAIIRWEAGGDTGELFF
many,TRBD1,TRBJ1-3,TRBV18,TGTGCCAGCTCCCCTAGCGGGACAGGGGTTGGAAACACCATATATTTT,CASSPSGTGVGNTIYF
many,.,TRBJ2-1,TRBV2,TGTGCCAGCAGTGAGTTGCGCCCTAGCTCCTACAATGAGCAGTTCTTC,CASSELRPSSYNEQFF
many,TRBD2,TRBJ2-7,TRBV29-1,TGCAGCGTCGCCGGGCGGGAGGTGCAGTACTTC,CSVAGREVQYF
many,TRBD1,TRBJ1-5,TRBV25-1,TGTGCCAGCAGTGAGGGACAGGGAGGCGTTCAGCCCCAGCATTTT,CASSEGQGGVQPQHF
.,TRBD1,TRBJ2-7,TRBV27,TGTGCCAGCAGTTTAACTGGACAGGGCTACGAGCAGTACTTC,CASSLTGQGYEQYF
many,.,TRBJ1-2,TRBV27,TGTGCCAGCAGTGCGGGACTGCTTGGCGGCTACACCTTC,CASSAGLLGGYTF
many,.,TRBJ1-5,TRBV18,TGTGCCAGCTCACCAGGCAGGGATCAGCCCCAGCATTTT,CASSPGRDQPQHF
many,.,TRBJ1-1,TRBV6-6,TGTGCCAGCACCCGAACCCAGGGATATCCTGAAGCTTTCTTT,CASTRTQGYPEAFF
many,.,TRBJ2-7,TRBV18,TGTGCCAGCTCACCACCGGCGGGGACCTACGAGCAGTACTTC,CASSPPAGTYEQYF
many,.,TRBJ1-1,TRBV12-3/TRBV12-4,TGTGCCAGCAGCCCCCGCGGGGGTGGCACTGAAGCTTTCTTT,CASSPRGGGTEAFF
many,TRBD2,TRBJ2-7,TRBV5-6,TGTGCCAGCAGCTGGGGGGGCTACGAGCAGTACTTC,CASSWGGYEQYF
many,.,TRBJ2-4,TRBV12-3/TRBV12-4,TGTGCCAGCACCCAGTTGGGGCAGACTAAAAACATTCAGTACTTC,CASTQLGQTKNIQYF
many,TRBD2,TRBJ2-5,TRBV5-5,TGTGCCAGCAGCCGGACTAGCGGGGACCAAGAGACCCAGTACTTC,CASSRTSGDQETQYF
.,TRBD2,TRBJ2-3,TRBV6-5,TGTGCCAGCACCAAGACTAGCGGGAGCACAGATACGCAGTATTTT,CASTKTSGSTDTQYF
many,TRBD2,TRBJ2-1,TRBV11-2,TGTGCCAGCAGCCTAAGCGGGAGCGTGAATGAGCAGTTCTTC,CASSLSGSVNEQFF
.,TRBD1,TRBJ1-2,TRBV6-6,TGTGCCAGCAGTTACTCGACAGGGGGACGCTACACCTTC,CASSYSTGGRYTF
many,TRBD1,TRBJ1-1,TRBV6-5,TGTGCCAGCAGTTACACACAGGGGAGCAAAGCTTTCTTT,CASSYTQGSKAFF
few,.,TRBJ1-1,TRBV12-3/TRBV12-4,TGTGCCAGCACCTGGAACACTGAAGCTTTCTTT,CASTWNTEAFF
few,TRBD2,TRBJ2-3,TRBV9,TGTGCCAGCAGAAAGCGGGAGGACAAGCTAGATACGCAGTATTTT,CASRKREDKLDTQYF
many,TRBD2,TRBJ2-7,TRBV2,TGTGCCAGCATTCGAACTAGCGGGAGCTCCTACGAGCAGTACTTC,CASIRTSGSSYEQYF
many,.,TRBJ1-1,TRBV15,TGTGCCACCAGCAGAGTCAGCGAGGTGAACACTGAAGCTTTCTTT,CATSRVSEVNTEAFF
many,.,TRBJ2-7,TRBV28,TGTGCCAGTGGACTTTCGTCCGGCGAGCAGTACTTC,CASGLSSGEQYF
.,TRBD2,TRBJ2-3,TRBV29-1,TGCAGCGTTCAAGGCCCGGGGGGAGGCACAGATACGCAGTATTTT,CSVQGPGGGTDTQYF
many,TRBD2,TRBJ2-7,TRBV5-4,TGTGCCAGCAGCTCCCGGACTAGCGGGAGCATCAGCGAGCAGTACTTC,CASSSRTSGSISEQYF
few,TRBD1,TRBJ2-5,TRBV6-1,TGTGCCAGCAGTGCCGGGACAGGGCACCAAGAGACCCAGTACTTC,CASSAGTGHQETQYF
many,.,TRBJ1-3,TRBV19,TGTGCCAGTAGTACAGGGGCTGGAAACACCATATATTTT,CASSTGAGNTIYF
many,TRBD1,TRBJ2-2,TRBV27,TGTGCCAGCACCTCGTACCGGGACAGGGCGACCGGGGAGCTGTTTTTT,CASTSYRDRATGELFF
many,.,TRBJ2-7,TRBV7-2,TGTGCCAGCAGCTTCGGTAGCGAGCAGTACTTC,CASSFGSEQYF
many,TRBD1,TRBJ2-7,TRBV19,TGTGCCAGTAGTATAGCCGGGGACAGATACGAGCAGTACTTC,CASSIAGDRYEQYF
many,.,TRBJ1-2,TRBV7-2,TGTGCCAGCAGCTTAAGCGGCACAGGGTATGGCTACACCTTC,CASSLSGTGYGYTF
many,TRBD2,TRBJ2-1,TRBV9,TGTGCCAGCAGGGCGGGGGACTACAATGAGCAGTTCTTC,CASRAGDYNEQFF
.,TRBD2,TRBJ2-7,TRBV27,TGTGCCAGCAGTCAGCTCGGAACTAGCGGGAGCCGCAACTACGAGCAGTACTTC,CASSQLGTSGSRNYEQYF
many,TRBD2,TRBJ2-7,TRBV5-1,TGCGCCAGCAGCTTGGTGAGCGGGAGGGTTGAGCAGTACTTC,CASSLVSGRVEQYF
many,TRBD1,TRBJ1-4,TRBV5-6,TGTGCCAGCACCCCGGGACAGGGGAATGAAAAACTGTTTTTT,CASTPGQGNEKLFF
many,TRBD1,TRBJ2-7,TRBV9,TGTGCCAGCAGCGTAGAAGGGACAGGGGGTCAGTACTTC,CASSVEGTGGQYF
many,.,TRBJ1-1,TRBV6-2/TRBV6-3,TGTGCCAGCAGTTACTCGATTCAGGCGAGGGTAGAAGCTTTCTTT,CASSYSIQARVEAFF
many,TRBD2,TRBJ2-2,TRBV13,TGTGCCAGCAGCTTAGAAGCGGGAGTCGGGGAGCTGTTTTTT,CASSLEAGVGELFF
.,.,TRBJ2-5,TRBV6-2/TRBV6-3,TGTGCCAGCAGTTACTCGAGGTCCGGGTTAGAGACCCAGTACTTC,CASSYSRSGLETQYF
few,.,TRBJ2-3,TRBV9,TGTGCCAGCAGCGTAGGGAGCGGCACAGATACGCAGTATTTT,CASSVGSGTDTQYF
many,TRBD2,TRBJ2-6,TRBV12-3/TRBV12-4,TGTGCCAGTCAGCGGGATAGAACTGGGGCCAACGTCCTGACTTTC,CASQRDRTGANVLTF
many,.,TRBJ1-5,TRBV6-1,TGTGCCAGCAGTCCGCTTAGGGGTGAACAGCCCCAGCATTTT,CASSPLRGEQPQHF
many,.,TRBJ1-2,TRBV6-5,TGTGCCAGCAGTTACCGGGGAGGTAACTATGGCTACACCTTC,CASSYRGGNYGYTF
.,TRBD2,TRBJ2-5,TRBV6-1,TGTGCCAGCAGTGGGGCGGGAGGGAACCAAGAGACCCAGTACTTC,CASSGAGGNQETQYF
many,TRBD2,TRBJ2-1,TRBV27,TGTGCCAGCAGATCACTAGCGGGCTCCTACAATGAGCAGTTCTTC,CASRSLAGSYNEQFF